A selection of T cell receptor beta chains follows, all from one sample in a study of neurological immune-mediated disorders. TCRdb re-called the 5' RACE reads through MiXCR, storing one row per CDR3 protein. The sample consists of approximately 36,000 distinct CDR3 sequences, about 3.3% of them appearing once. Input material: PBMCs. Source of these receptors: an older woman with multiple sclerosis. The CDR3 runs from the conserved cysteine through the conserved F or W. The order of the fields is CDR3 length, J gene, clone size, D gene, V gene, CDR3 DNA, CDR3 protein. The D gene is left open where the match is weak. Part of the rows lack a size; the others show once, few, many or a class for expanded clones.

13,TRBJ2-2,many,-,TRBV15,TGTGCCACCGCGCGGGACTACACCGGGGAGCTGTTTTTT,CATARDYTGELFF
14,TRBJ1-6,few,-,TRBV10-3,TGTGCCATCAGTGAGCAGGGTGGGGAGTCACCCCTACACTTT,CAISEQGGESPLHF
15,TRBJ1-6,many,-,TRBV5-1,TGCGCCAGCAGCTTGAGGCAGGACTATAATTCACCCCTCCACTTT,CASSLRQDYNSPLHF
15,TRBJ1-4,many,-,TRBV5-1,TGCGCCAGCAGCCCACCCGGGCAGTCGGGTGAAAAACTGTTTTTT,CASSPPGQSGEKLFF
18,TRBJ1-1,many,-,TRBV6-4,TGTGCCAGCAGTGACTCTGGCCGGGAGGGGACCTCCGACACTGAAGCTTTCTTT,CASSDSGREGTSDTEAFF
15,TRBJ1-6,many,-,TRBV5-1,TGCGCCAGCAGCTTGGATTGGGGGAAATTATCACCCCTCCACTTT,CASSLDWGKLSPLHF
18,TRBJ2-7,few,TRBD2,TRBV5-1,TGCGCCAGCAGCTCGGGACTAGCGGGGGGGCCCCTCTCCTACGAGCAGTACTTC,CASSSGLAGGPLSYEQYF
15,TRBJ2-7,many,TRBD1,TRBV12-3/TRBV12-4,TGTGCCAGCAGTTTAGTTGGGGACAGCTCCTACGAGCAGTACTTC,CASSLVGDSSYEQYF
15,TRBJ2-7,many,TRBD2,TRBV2,TGTGCCAGCAGTCTCAGCGGGGGGGTAACCTACGAGCAGTACTTC,CASSLSGGVTYEQYF
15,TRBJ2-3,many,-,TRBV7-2,TGTGCCAGCAGCCCCTTTATTTTAGGCACAGATACGCAGTATTTT,CASSPFILGTDTQYF
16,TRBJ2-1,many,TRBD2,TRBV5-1,TGCGCCAGCAGCCCAACCACCGGGACTAGCGGCAATGAGCAGTTCTTC,CASSPTTGTSGNEQFF
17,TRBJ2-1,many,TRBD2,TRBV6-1,TGTGCCAGCAGTGAACACGGGGGGAAAAGCTCCTACAATGAGCAGTTCTTC,CASSEHGGKSSYNEQFF
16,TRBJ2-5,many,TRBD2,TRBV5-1,TGCGCCAGCAGGGGGCCGGGACTAACGGCCCAAGAGACCCAGTACTTC,CASRGPGLTAQETQYF
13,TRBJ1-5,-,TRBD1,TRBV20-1,TGCAGTACACAGGGGGCACCGAATAAGACCCAGAATTTT,CSTQGAPNKTQNF
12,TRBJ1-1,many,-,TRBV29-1,TGCAGCGTCGATACACCGGGAGACGAAGCTTTCTTT,CSVDTPGDEAFF
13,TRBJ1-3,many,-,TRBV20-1,TGCAGTGCTAGTACCAGCTCTGGAAAAAACATATATTTT,CSASTSSGKNIYF
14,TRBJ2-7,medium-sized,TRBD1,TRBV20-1,TGCAGTGCTAGAGCTCCGGGACAGGGCTACGAGCAGTACTTC,CSARAPGQGYEQYF
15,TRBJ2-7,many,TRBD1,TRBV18,TGTGCCAGCTCACCCGCGACAGGGTTGCGGAACGAGCAGTACTTC,CASSPATGLRNEQYF
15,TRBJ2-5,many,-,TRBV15,TGTGCCACCAGCAGAGATTTCCCAAAGGGGGAGACCCAGTACTTC,CATSRDFPKGETQYF
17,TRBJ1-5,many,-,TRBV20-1,TGCAGTGCTAGTCAACCCAAGAGAAATACACTAGATCAGCCCCAGCATTTT,CSASQPKRNTLDQPQHF
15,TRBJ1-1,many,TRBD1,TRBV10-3,TGTGCCATCAGTGACCCAGGGACAGAGAACACTGAAGCTTTCTTT,CAISDPGTENTEAFF
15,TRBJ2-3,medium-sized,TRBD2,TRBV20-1,TGCAGTGCCCCGCGGTTAGCGGGGGACACAGATACGCAGTATTTT,CSAPRLAGDTDTQYF
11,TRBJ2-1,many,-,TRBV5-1,TGCGCCAGCAGCTTTTATCATGAGCAGTTCTTC,CASSFYHEQFF
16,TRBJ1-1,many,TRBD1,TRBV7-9,TGTGCCAGCAGCAGGGACAGGGAGATCGTACGGACTGAAGCTTTCTTT,CASSRDREIVRTEAFF
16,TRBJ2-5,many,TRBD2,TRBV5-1,TGCGCCAGCAGCTCGGGCGGGACTAGCGGGTCAGAGACCCAGTACTTC,CASSSGGTSGSETQYF
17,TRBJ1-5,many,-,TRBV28,TGTGCCAGCACCTATGGGGGAGTGATAAATAGCAATCAGCCCCAGCATTTT,CASTYGGVINSNQPQHF
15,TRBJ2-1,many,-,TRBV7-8,TGTGCCAGCAGCTTAGTGGGCCCAAACTACAATGAGCAGTTCTTC,CASSLVGPNYNEQFF
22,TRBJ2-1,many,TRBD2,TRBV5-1,TGCGCCAGCAGCTTGATTGGTTTGGTGTCTAGCGGGGGCTCCCGCTATGGCAATGAGCAGTTCTTC,CASSLIGLVSSGGSRYGNEQFF
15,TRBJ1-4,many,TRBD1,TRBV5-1,TGCGCCAGCAGCCCACAGGGGGTAACTAATGAAAAACTGTTTTTT,CASSPQGVTNEKLFF
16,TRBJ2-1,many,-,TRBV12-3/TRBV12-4,TGTGCCAGCCTCTTGGGAGGAGGAATGGCGCTCAATGAGCAGTTCTTC,CASLLGGGMALNEQFF
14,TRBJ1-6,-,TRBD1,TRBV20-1,TGCAGTGCTCCGACCGGGACAGACAATTCACCCCTCCACTTT,CSAPTGTDNSPLHF
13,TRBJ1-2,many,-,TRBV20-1,TGCAGTGCTAGATCAGGGGTAAACTATGGCTACACCTTC,CSARSGVNYGYTF
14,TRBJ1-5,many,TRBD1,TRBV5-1,TGCGCCAGCAGCCGAGGACAGGGGGGACAGCCCCAGCATTTT,CASSRGQGGQPQHF
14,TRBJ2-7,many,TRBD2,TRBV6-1,TGTGCCAGCAGCCAAAGCGGGGCCGAGAGGGAGCAGTACTTC,CASSQSGAEREQYF
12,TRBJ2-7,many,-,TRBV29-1,TGCAGCGTTGGAGGGACCTCCTACGAGCAGTACTTC,CSVGGTSYEQYF
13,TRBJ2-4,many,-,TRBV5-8,TGTGCCAGCAACCGGGACACTGGAAACATTCAGTACTTC,CASNRDTGNIQYF
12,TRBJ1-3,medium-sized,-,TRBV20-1,TGCAGTGTCACCCGTCCTGGAAACACCATATATTTT,CSVTRPGNTIYF
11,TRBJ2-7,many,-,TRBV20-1,TGCAGCCGCCTGGTAGCCTACGAGCAGTACTTC,CSRLVAYEQYF
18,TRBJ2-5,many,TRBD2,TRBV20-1,TGCAGTGCTAGTCCTCCAGGAGGGCTAGCGGGGGGGCTAGAGACCCAGTACTTC,CSASPPGGLAGGLETQYF
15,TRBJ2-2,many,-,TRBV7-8,TGTGCCAGCAGCTACACCGGGTCCATGAGCGGGGAGCTGTTTTTT,CASSYTGSMSGELFF
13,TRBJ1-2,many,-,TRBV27,TGTGCCAGCAGTTTACGGGGGTTGAATGGCTACACCTTC,CASSLRGLNGYTF
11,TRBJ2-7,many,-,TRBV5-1,TGCGCCAGCAGCACAGGCCGGGAGCAGTACTTC,CASSTGREQYF
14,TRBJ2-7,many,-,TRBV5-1,TGCGCCAGCAAAGACAACTCTCCCTCCTACGAGCAGTACTTC,CASKDNSPSYEQYF
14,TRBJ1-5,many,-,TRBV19,TGTGCCAGTAGTATTCGCGGCCTGGGCAAGACCCAGAATTTT,CASSIRGLGKTQNF
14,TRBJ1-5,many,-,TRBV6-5,TGTGCCACTCATCGGGCAGGGAGCTTTATGGCCCAGCATTTT,CATHRAGSFMAQHF
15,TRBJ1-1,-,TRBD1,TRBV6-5,TGTGCCAGCAGTTACTCGCCAGGGGGGGGCACTGAAGCTTTCTTT,CASSYSPGGGTEAFF